This T cell receptor beta chain was sequenced for a study of shared clonotypes between healthy human individuals. Study-level findings and limits: Among the subsets, naive ones generally showed larger estimated richness than memory ones.

Sequencing used immunoSEQ multiplex PCR; TCRdb keeps in-frame clones, though not all of them. The sample contains roughly 520,000 clones, about 96% of which appear only once. V shed 8 bases and J 5 bases; nucleotides not matched to a gene: 8. In germline, CDR1 is MDHEN, CDR2 SYDVKM. The CDR3 spans 13 residues. On this clone itself: Its specificity is unknown.

Caucasian adults living in Nashville, Tennessee, provided all samples. Sequencing was performed on naive CD4+ T cells sorted from blood. Subset described: CD45RA+ positively selected. The sequence came from a woman aged 25 to 39 in good health. This chain uses TRBV28 with TRBJ1-2; 7 positions match TRBD1. The CDR3 nucleotides read TGTGCCAGCGGGCAGGGGGTACGGTATGGCTACACCTTC. Its protein is CASGQGVRYGYTF.